This TCR beta chain was identified in a study of shared T cell receptors in the human thymus. TCRdb keeps only in-frame clones here, not all; method: immunoSEQ multiplex PCR. The repertoire holds hundreds of thousands of clones, with roughly 90% as singletons. The V segment lost 8 bases and the J segment 3 bases; nucleotides outside the gene matches: 12. Germline loops: CDR1 MDHEN, CDR2 SYDVKM. This CDR3 contains 15 residues. The sample was also reused in another study, on human thymus T cells. That report adds: Thymus pieces cut out during corrective heart surgery were the tissue that was used.

This receptor was taken from a boy in the first two years of life with a congenital heart defect. The sequencing sample was made of thymocytes. The V and J genes are TRBV28 and TRBJ2-7, with 8 nucleotides matching TRBD2. CDR3 bases: TGTGCCAGCGAGTTTCGGCGGGAGGCCCACTACGAGCAGTACTTC. Encoded protein: CASEFRREAHYEQYF.